The 25 T cell receptor beta chains given below trace back to one sample, sequenced in a study of blood T cell repertoires in COVID-19. Measured with immunoSEQ multiplex PCR; TCRdb has only the in-frame clones, and not every one. The sample lists 350,000 to 400,000 clones, 65% to 90% occurring once. Material for sequencing was peripheral blood. Every receptor here comes from a woman aged 55 to 70 with COVID-19, enrolled during active disease.

The genes are TRBV16 and TRBJ1-1; no clear D gene. V was shortened by 4 bases and J by 1 base, with 10 bases between the two germline ends. Germline lookup yields CDR1 KGHSY and CDR2 FQNENV. This CDR3 has 14 residues. The CDR3 reads CASSLPRGNTEAFF. CDR3 nucleotide sequence: TGTGCCAGCAGCCTACCGAGAGGGAACACTGAAGCTTTCTTT.

The chain employs TRBV27 and TRBJ2-5, with TRBD1 matching 7 bases. This CDR3 is 15 amino acids long. V lost 7 bases, J lost 4 bases, and 12 bases stayed unmatched. Germline CDR1 and CDR2: MNHEY and SMNVEV (reference sequence). CDR3 loop: CASTPNAGGPETQYF. In DNA form, the CDR3 reads TGTGCCAGCACCCCAAACGCAGGGGGTCCAGAGACCCAGTACTTC.

In regard to this clone: Distinct nucleotide sequences in the sample also encode this CDR3. V is TRBV5-1 and J is TRBJ1-2, with 10 bases matching TRBD1. CDR3 size: 14 residues. V shed 0 bases and J 8 bases; nucleotides not matched to a gene: 4. CDR1 and CDR2 from the germline V gene are SGHRS and YFSETQ. The CDR3 DNA sequence: TGCGCCAGCAGCTTGGGACAGGGGGCAGAGGGCTACACCTTC. Translation: CASSLGQGAEGYTF. Full variable domain (missing parts from reference TRBV5-1 and TRBJ1-2): KAGVTQTPRYLIKTRGQQVTLSCSPISGHRSVSWYQQTPGQGLQFLFEYFSETQRNKGNFPGRFSGRQFSNSRSEMNVSTLELGDSALYLCASSLGQGAEGYTFGSGTRLTVV.

This clone was detected a few times. The DNA of the CDR3 is TGTGCCAGCTCACCCACGACAGTTTACACTGAAGCTTTCTTT. Its translation: CASSPTTVYTEAFF. The chain recombines TRBV18 with TRBJ1-1; possibly TRBD1 for D (5 bases). Trimming pared 3 bases from V and 3 bases from J, leaving 11 bases between. Germline CDR1 is KGHSH and CDR2 is LQKENI. The CDR3 extends over 14 amino acids.

The chain is built from TRBV27 and TRBJ1-1; the match to TRBD1 covers 11 bases. The V gene end was trimmed by 5 bases and the J gene end by 1 base; junction bases not matched to a gene: 6. Germline CDR1 reads MNHEY; CDR2 reads SMNVEV (reference sequence). The CDR3 loop spans 16 amino acids. The CDR3: CASSPGQGAGNTEAFF. The CDR3, as DNA: TGTGCCAGCAGTCCCGGACAGGGGGCGGGGAACACTGAAGCTTTCTTT.

This chain uses TRBV27 with TRBJ2-7, with D possibly TRBD2 on 5 matching bases. CDR3 length equals 13 residues. Trimming removed 6 bases from V and 2 bases from J, with 11 bases in between. From germline, CDR1 is MNHEY and CDR2 SMNVEV (reference sequence). The CDR3, as DNA: TGTGCCAGCAGGGAGGACGGAGCCTACGAGCAGTACTTC. Its translation: CASREDGAYEQYF.

This chain links TRBV19 with TRBJ1-5; D perhaps matches TRBD1 (6 bases). Germline CDR1 reads LNHDA; CDR2 reads SQIVND (reference sequence). The V gene lost 6 bases and the J gene lost 7 bases, with 13 bases spanning the gap. This CDR3 contains 13 residues. The DNA for the CDR3 is TGTGCCAGTAGGGACAGCTATCGGCAGCCCCAGCATTTT. Protein: CASRDSYRQPQHF.

The chain carries TRBV6-1 and TRBJ2-2; 11 bases are a match to TRBD2. J was trimmed by 3 bases and V by 1 base; bases with no gene match: 4. Germline V gives CDR1 MNHNS, CDR2 SASEGT. There are 17 residues in the CDR3. CDR3 bases: TGTGCCAGCAGTGAAGTCGCTAGCGGGGGGTACACCGGGGAGCTGTTTTTT. Translation gives CASSEVASGGYTGELFF.

This chain uses TRBV30 with TRBJ1-1; D unresolved. Germline V gene lookup returns CDR1 GTSNPN and CDR2 SVGIG (reference sequence). With 2 bases removed from V and 11 bases from J, the gap between germline ends came to 6 bases. The CDR3 is made up of 9 amino acids. This CDR3 reads CAWSPGAFF. The CDR3 DNA sequence: TGTGCCTGGAGTCCGGGGGCTTTCTTT.

A single count supports this clone. A junction end diverges from the germline sequence, so it may reflect a read error. The chain links TRBV13 to TRBJ2-6; the D gene is possibly TRBD2 (6 bases). Germline-derived CDR1 and CDR2 are PRHDT and FYEKMQ (reference sequence). The CDR3 sequence is 17 residues long. The CDR3 DNA reads as TGTGCCAGCAGCCTAGGGGTGGCGGGAACTGGGGCCAACGTCCTGACTTTC. Residues: CASSLGVAGTGANVLTF.

The genes are TRBV7-6 and TRBJ2-2; a weak D match, TRBD1 (6 bases). The CDR3 extends over 15 amino acids. Deletions cut 5 bases from V and 4 bases from J, with 14 bases between. Per the germline V gene, CDR1 is SGHVS and CDR2 is FNYEAQ. The CDR3 sequence: CASSRRQAGTGELFF. CDR3 in DNA: TGTGCCAGCAGCCGTAGACAGGCGGGCACCGGGGAGCTGTTTTTT.

The chain recombines TRBV19 with TRBJ2-5; D perhaps matches TRBD1 (6 bases). The CDR3 sequence is 14 residues long. Trimming left V 5 bases short and J 1 base short, with 11 bases between. Germline CDR1 and CDR2: LNHDA and SQIVND (reference sequence). CDR3 coding DNA: TGTGCCAGTAGTCCACAGGGATTCCAAGAGACCCAGTACTTC. Protein product: CASSPQGFQETQYF.

The chain couples TRBV6-5 to TRBJ1-1; possible D gene TRBD1, 5 bases. With 0 bases removed from V and 5 bases from J, the gap between germline ends came to 13 bases. This CDR3 is 15 amino acids long. Per germline, CDR1 MNHEY and CDR2 SVGAGI. CDR3 nucleotide sequence: TGTGCCAGCAGTTACTCGGAGGGGAGGAGAACTGAAGCTTTCTTT. Translated: CASSYSEGRRTEAFF.

The rearrangement joins TRBV6-6 to TRBJ1-3, with D possibly matching TRBD1 (5 bases). Germline CDR1 MNHNY, CDR2 SVGAGI (reference sequence). The V and J ends lost 6 bases and 1 base respectively, with 10 bases between them. The CDR3 is 14 residues long. The CDR3 DNA follows: TGTGCCAGCAGCACGGGGGGATCTGGAAACACCATATATTTT. This gives the protein CASSTGGSGNTIYF.

This clone was seen just once. The V call is TRBV6-1, the J call TRBJ1-1; D gene ambiguous. This CDR3 contains 15 residues. The V gene lost 1 base and the J gene lost 10 bases, with 19 bases spanning the gap. Germline V gene data show CDR1 as MNHNS and CDR2 as SASEGT. Written as DNA, the CDR3 is TGTGCCAGCAGTGAAGGATCGTCCGGTGGTTGGTTAGCTTTCTTT. It codes for CASSEGSSGGWLAFF.

The V and J genes are TRBV27 and TRBJ1-6; 8 bases agree with TRBD1. V shed 7 bases, J shed 8 bases, and the junction held 10 bases outside the gene matches. The CDR3 length is 15 residues. CDR1 is MNHEY, CDR2 SMNVEV, per germline (reference sequence). CDR3 loop: CASIPRTGWDSPLHF. CDR3 in DNA: TGTGCCAGCATCCCGCGGACAGGGTGGGATTCACCCCTCCACTTT.

The rearrangement uses TRBV6-4 and TRBJ2-1; perhaps TRBD1 as D (6 bases). CDR1 MRHNA and CDR2 SNTAGT come from the germline V gene. This CDR3 spans 15 amino acids. V lost 4 bases, J lost 0 bases, and 10 bases lay in between. The CDR3, as DNA: TGTGCCAGCAGTGCCCAGGGGAGCTCCTACAATGAGCAGTTCTTC. It yields the protein CASSAQGSSYNEQFF.

CDR3 in amino acids: CASSGGPTGGQETQYF. The CDR3 DNA sequence: TGTGCCAGCAGTGGGGGCCCAACAGGGGGGCAAGAGACCCAGTACTTC. V usage is TRBV6-1 and J usage is TRBJ2-5; 8 bases align to TRBD1. The CDR3 covers 16 residues. Germline V gene lookup returns CDR1 MNHNS and CDR2 SASEGT. The trim removed 4 bases at V and 2 bases at J, leaving 9 bases unmatched.

The rearrangement uses TRBV5-6 and TRBJ1-1; TRBD1 might be the D (5 bases). The germline gives CDR1 SGHDT, CDR2 YYEEEE. The CDR3 loop spans 12 amino acids. The V end was cut by 0 bases, the J end by 10 bases, with 10 bases between. The CDR3 DNA is TGTGCCAGCAGCTTGGCCCGCCAGGGAGCTTTCTTT. Its translation: CASSLARQGAFF.

This chain uses TRBV4-1 with TRBJ1-5, with D tentatively TRBD1 (6 bases). The ends were cut back, 0 bases at V and 6 bases at J, with 12 bases in the middle. Germline loops: CDR1 MGHRA, CDR2 YSYEKL. This CDR3 comprises 15 residues. The CDR3 DNA sequence: TGCGCCAGCAGCCAAGATGGCGGGGGCGGTCAGCCCCAGCATTTT. Encoded protein: CASSQDGGGGQPQHF.

The CDR3 DNA follows: TGTGCCAGCAGTCATGGGGGAGGGGAGGGCACTGAAGCTTTCTTT. Residues: CASSHGGGEGTEAFF. V is TRBV2 and J is TRBJ1-1; the D gene is possibly TRBD1 (5 bases). This CDR3 region has 15 residues. The germline V gene encodes CDR1 SNHLY and CDR2 FYNNEI. Trimming removed 5 bases from V and 4 bases from J, with 17 bases in between.

This chain connects TRBV7-3 to TRBJ2-7, with 8 bases identical to TRBD2. Germline trimming cut 2 bases from V and 5 bases from J; bases unmatched to any gene: 8. The V gene's germline CDR1 is SGHTA and CDR2 FQGTGA. The CDR3 runs 15 residues. CDR3 DNA sequence: TGTGCCAGCAGCTTACTGGCAGCGGGGGACAACGAGCAGTACTTC. Amino acid sequence: CASSLLAAGDNEQYF.

V usage is TRBV11-2 and J usage is TRBJ1-1, with D possibly being TRBD1 (5 bases). Germline V gene lookup returns CDR1 SGHAT and CDR2 FQNNGV. The CDR3 contains 14 residues. Trimming removed 4 bases from V and 5 bases from J, with 14 bases in between. This chain's CDR3 is CASSSLGVYTEAFF. The DNA of the CDR3 is TGTGCCAGCAGCTCCCTAGGGGTTTATACTGAAGCTTTCTTT.

This rearrangement joins TRBV6-5 to TRBJ2-1; 7 positions match TRBD2. V gave up 1 base and J gave up 10 bases; unmatched junction bases: 7. This CDR3 is built from 14 residues. CDR1 is MNHEY, CDR2 SVGAGI, per germline. The CDR3 sequence: CASSYLSAGTEQFF. The CDR3 DNA is TGTGCCAGCAGTTACTTATCAGCGGGGACCGAGCAGTTCTTC.

The chain has TRBV28 and TRBJ2-7; 9 bases are a match to TRBD1. Germline V gene lookup returns CDR1 MDHEN and CDR2 SYDVKM. The CDR3 has 15 residues. Germline trimming cut 7 bases from V and 1 base from J; bases unmatched to any gene: 8. Written as DNA, the CDR3 is TGTGCCAGCATTAAAACAGGGGGCGCTTCCTACGAGCAGTACTTC. This gives the protein CASIKTGGASYEQYF.